The next 23 T cell receptor beta chains were all read from a single sample in a study of blood T cells in healthy people across ages. Primers used in a second PCR of about 7 to 12 cycles were a sample-barcoded 5' primer and a J-beta primer mix. TCRdb ran MiXCR on the 5' RACE reads and lists one entry per CDR3 protein. The sample carries just over 1 million distinct CDR3 sequences, 35% to 55% recorded once. Sequenced sample: blood. The receptors come from an older woman in good health.

The CDR3 bases are TGTGCCAGCAGCTCCCACTCGACCGGGGGACACACTGAAGCTTTCTTT. Its translation is CASSSHSTGGHTEAFF. V and J are TRBV7-3 and TRBJ1-1, with D possibly matching TRBD1 (5 bases). Trimming stripped 4 bases from V and 3 bases from J, with 18 bases between. Germline V gene lookup returns CDR1 SGHTA and CDR2 FQGTGA. This CDR3 spans 16 amino acids.

This clonotype turned up a few times. The chain uses TRBV7-9 and TRBJ2-4; TRBD2 matches at 7 bases. CDR3 size: 15 residues. The trim removed 5 bases at V and 6 bases at J, leaving 10 bases unmatched. Per the germline V gene, CDR1 is SEHNR and CDR2 is FQNEAQ (reference sequence). The chain's CDR3 is CASSAGGFLGNIQYF. For the CDR3, the DNA is TGTGCCAGCAGCGCCGGGGGGTTTCTTGGAAACATTCAGTACTTC.

CDR3 nucleotides: TGTGCCACCAGCAGAGATTGGGGGGGGAGTTCAGATACGCAGTATTTT. Its translation: CATSRDWGGSSDTQYF. The rearrangement uses TRBV15 and TRBJ2-3; 7 nucleotides agree with TRBD2. The CDR3 contains 16 residues. CDR1 is LNHNV and CDR2 is YYDKDF in the germline V gene (reference sequence). V trimming: 0 bases; J trimming: 4 bases; junction bases outside the gene matches: 7. The variable domain in full, with the rest retrieved from reference TRBV15 and TRBJ2-3, is DAMVIQNPRYQVTQFGKPVTLSCSQTLNHNVMYWYQQKSSQAPKLLFHYYDKDFNNEADTPDNFQSRRPNTSFCFLDIRSPGLGDTAMYLCATSRDWGGSSDTQYFGPGTRLTVL.

The chain links TRBV10-3 to TRBJ2-7, with a weak D call TRBD1 (5 bases). The CDR3 loop spans 11 amino acids. Trimming left V 10 bases short and J 3 bases short, with 10 bases between. Germline CDR1 ENHRY, CDR2 SYGVKD. For the CDR3, the DNA is TGTGCCACCGGACAAGTCTACGAGCAGTACTTC. It specifies CATGQVYEQYF.

This sequence joins TRBV7-6 and TRBJ2-7; tentatively, D is TRBD1 (6 bases). The germline V gene encodes CDR1 SGHVS and CDR2 FNYEAQ. The CDR3 consists of 14 residues. Trimming removed 5 bases at V and 0 bases at J, with 11 bases between. The CDR3 DNA reads as TGTGCCAGCAGCACCGCACAGGGCTCCTACGAGCAGTACTTC. This sequence encodes CASSTAQGSYEQYF.

The chain couples TRBV7-9 to TRBJ1-3; no definite D call. The CDR3 runs 13 residues. Germline CDR1 and CDR2: SEHNR and FQNEAQ (reference sequence). Deletions cut 10 bases from V and 0 bases from J, with 10 bases between. CDR3 residues: CAISRNSGNTIYF. CDR3 nucleotides: TGTGCCATTTCCCGGAACTCTGGAAACACCATATATTTT.

The V and J genes are TRBV18 and TRBJ1-5; unclear D gene. The CDR3 contains 12 residues. From germline, CDR1 is KGHSH and CDR2 LQKENI. Trimming pared 8 bases from V and 3 bases from J, leaving 8 bases between. The DNA of the CDR3 is TGTGCCAGCAGCCCCCCCAATCAGCCCCAGCATTTT. Its translation is CASSPPNQPQHF.

This clonotype appeared once. The chain has TRBV12-3 or TRBV12-4 and TRBJ2-1; TRBD2 might be the D (6 bases). The V end was cut by 2 bases, the J end by 1 base, with 24 bases between. This CDR3 contains 20 residues. The DNA for the CDR3 is TGTGCCAGCAGTTTATGGATGGGTGGGAGGCCCACCCCTTCCTACAATGAGCAGTTCTTC. Translated, it gives CASSLWMGGRPTPSYNEQFF.

This clonotype came up a few times. This chain uses TRBV6-5 with TRBJ2-1; unclear D gene. There are 15 residues in the CDR3. Looked up from germline, CDR1 is MNHEY and CDR2 is SVGAGI. Between the trimmed V and J ends, which lost 2 bases and 3 bases, there was a span of 11 bases. Written as DNA, the CDR3 is TGTGCCAGCAGTTACGAGGACCCTCGCTACAATGAGCAGTTCTTC. Protein product: CASSYEDPRYNEQFF.

This clonotype appeared many times. The V gene is TRBV29-1, the J gene TRBJ2-7; no reliable D call. This CDR3 comprises 9 residues. Per the germline V gene, CDR1 is SQVTM and CDR2 is ANQGSEA. The V gene lost 7 bases and the J gene lost 4 bases, with 5 bases spanning the gap. The CDR3 loop reads CSGNYEQYF. CDR3 in DNA: TGCAGCGGTAATTACGAGCAGTACTTC.

The V gene is TRBV24-1, the J gene TRBJ2-7; 7 nucleotides agree with TRBD1. Looked up from germline, CDR1 is KGHDR and CDR2 is SFDVKD. CDR3 length: 17 amino acids. Trimming took 0 bases from V and 3 from J; bases not matched to a gene: 10. The CDR3 loop reads CATSDLTGVLPHYEQYF. The CDR3 DNA reads TGTGCCACCAGTGATTTGACAGGGGTCCTCCCCCACTACGAGCAGTACTTC.

The V and J genes are TRBV2 and TRBJ2-4; 8 bases are a match to TRBD2. CDR1 and CDR2 from the germline V gene are SNHLY and FYNNEI. The CDR3 spans 18 residues. V was clipped by 2 bases and J by 3 bases; unmatched bases: 12. In nucleotides, the CDR3 is TGTGCCAGCAGTGAATCACTAGCGGTGGGCCTTGGCAAAAACATTCAGTACTTC. It yields the protein CASSESLAVGLGKNIQYF.

This chain uses TRBV6-1 with TRBJ2-5; 11 positions match TRBD2. The V segment lost 7 bases and the J segment 1 base; nucleotides outside the gene matches: 5. This CDR3 region has 15 residues. Germline lookup yields CDR1 MNHNS and CDR2 SASEGT. The CDR3 nucleotides read TGTGCCAGCACCCGACTAGCGGGACCCCAAGAGACCCAGTACTTC. Translating gives CASTRLAGPQETQYF.

This chain connects TRBV7-8 to TRBJ1-2; TRBD1 agrees at 9 bases. The J segment lost 2 bases and the V segment lost 5 bases, leaving 3 bases of the junction unmatched. Germline loops: CDR1 SGHVS, CDR2 FQNEAQ. The CDR3 has 14 residues. The CDR3 coding sequence is TGTGCCAGCAGCCGCGGGACAGGGAACTATGGCTACACCTTC. This encodes CASSRGTGNYGYTF. Variable domain in full (rest from reference TRBV7-8 and TRBJ1-2): GAGVSQSPRYKVAKRGQDVALRCDPISGHVSLFWYQQALGQGPEFLTYFQNEAQLDKSGLPSDRFFAERPEGSVSTLKIQRTQQEDSAVYLCASSRGTGNYGYTFGSGTRLTVV.

This rearrangement joins TRBV12-3 or TRBV12-4 to TRBJ1-4, with 11 positions matching TRBD1. The CDR3 runs 14 residues. V gave up 7 bases and J gave up 7 bases; unmatched junction bases: 5. CDR3 in DNA: TGTGCCAGCAAAGGACAGGGGGCGATTGAAAAACTGTTTTTT. It encodes CASKGQGAIEKLFF.

This clonotype was observed a handful of times. CDR3 loop: CASSEGTPIAKNIQYF. In nucleotides, the CDR3 is TGTGCCAGCAGTGAGGGGACACCAATAGCCAAAAACATTCAGTACTTC. The gene calls are TRBV2 and TRBJ2-4; D might be TRBD1 (6 bases). Germline V gene data show CDR1 as SNHLY and CDR2 as FYNNEI. V was cut by 3 bases and J by 0 bases, with 12 bases left in between. The CDR3 extends over 16 amino acids.

The V gene is TRBV24-1, the J gene TRBJ2-3; 8 bases line up with TRBD2. The J segment lost 5 bases and the V segment lost 5 bases, leaving 8 bases of the junction unmatched. Per germline, CDR1 KGHDR and CDR2 SFDVKD. The CDR3 extends over 15 amino acids. The CDR3 spells CATSGAGATQDTQYF. CDR3 nucleotide sequence: TGTGCCACCAGTGGAGCGGGGGCGACACAAGATACGCAGTATTTT.

V gene TRBV20-1 combines with J gene TRBJ2-7; tentatively, D is TRBD2 (7 bases). The germline V gene has CDR1 DFQATT and CDR2 SNEGSKA (reference sequence). The CDR3 is 17 amino acids. Trimming shortened V by 1 base and J by 6 bases, and 25 bases separated the two germline ends. This CDR3 reads CSARVEKGGTQGREQYF. The CDR3 coding sequence is TGCAGTGCTAGAGTTGAGAAGGGGGGGACTCAGGGTCGCGAGCAGTACTTC.

This clonotype appeared a single time. This chain connects TRBV6-6 to TRBJ1-5, with TRBD1 matching 7 bases. The CDR3 loop spans 12 amino acids. V was pared by 8 bases and J by 5 bases, with 3 bases of the junction left unmatched. The germline gives CDR1 MNHNY, CDR2 SVGAGI (reference sequence). This chain's CDR3 is CASDRVDQPQHF. CDR3 bases: TGTGCCAGCGACAGGGTGGATCAGCCCCAGCATTTT.

The CDR3 region is CSARARSLPTDTQYF. CDR3 nucleotide sequence: TGCAGTGCTAGAGCCCGTAGCCTCCCCACAGATACGCAGTATTTT. This chain connects TRBV20-1 to TRBJ2-3; D unclear. The germline V gene has CDR1 DFQATT and CDR2 SNEGSKA (reference sequence). Trimming cost V 1 base and J 2 bases, with 13 bases left between them. This CDR3 is built from 15 residues.

This clonotype showed up just a few times. The chain links TRBV5-6 to TRBJ2-7; D is perhaps TRBD1 or TRBD2 (5 bases each). Per the germline V gene, CDR1 is SGHDT and CDR2 is YYEEEE. This CDR3 has 15 residues. Trimming took off 1 base at V and 2 bases at J, with 13 bases between the two ends. CDR3 sequence: CASSLQGRGPYEQYF. The CDR3 DNA follows: TGTGCCAGCAGCTTGCAGGGCCGGGGTCCCTACGAGCAGTACTTC.

This clonotype was detected a few times. The chain combines TRBV12-3 or TRBV12-4 with TRBJ2-5; D uncertain. The CDR3 extends over 14 amino acids. V lost 5 bases to trimming and J lost 1 base, with 11 bases between them. The CDR3 loop reads CASSRRNSQETQYF. CDR3 DNA: TGTGCCAGCAGTAGAAGGAACTCCCAAGAGACCCAGTACTTC.

This chain joins TRBV4-1 and TRBJ1-2; D is ambiguous. CDR3 length: 13 residues. Trimming left V 1 base short and J 5 bases short, with 8 bases between. The germline gives CDR1 MGHRA, CDR2 YSYEKL. The CDR3 bases are TGCGCCAGCAGCCAAGTTGATTTTTATGGCTACACCTTC. The encoded protein is CASSQVDFYGYTF.